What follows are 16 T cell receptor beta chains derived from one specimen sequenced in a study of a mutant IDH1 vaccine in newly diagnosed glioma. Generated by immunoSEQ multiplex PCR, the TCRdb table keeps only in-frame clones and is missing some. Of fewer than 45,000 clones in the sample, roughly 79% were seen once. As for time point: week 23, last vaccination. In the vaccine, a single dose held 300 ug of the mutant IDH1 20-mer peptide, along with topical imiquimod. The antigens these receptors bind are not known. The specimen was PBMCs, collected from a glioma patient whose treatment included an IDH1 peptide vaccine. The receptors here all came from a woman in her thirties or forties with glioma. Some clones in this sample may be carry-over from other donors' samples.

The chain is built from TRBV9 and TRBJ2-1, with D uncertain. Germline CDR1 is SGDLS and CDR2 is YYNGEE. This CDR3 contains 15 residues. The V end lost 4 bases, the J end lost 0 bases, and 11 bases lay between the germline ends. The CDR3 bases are TGTGCCAGCAGCAAGTCAGTGGTCTCCTACAATGAGCAGTTCTTC. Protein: CASSKSVVSYNEQFF. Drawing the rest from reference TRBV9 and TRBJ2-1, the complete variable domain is DSGVTQTPKHLITATGQRVTLRCSPRSGDLSVYWYQQSLDQGLQFLIQYYNGEERAKGNILERFSAQQFPDLHSELNLSSLELGDSALYFCASSKSVVSYNEQFFGPGTRLTVL.

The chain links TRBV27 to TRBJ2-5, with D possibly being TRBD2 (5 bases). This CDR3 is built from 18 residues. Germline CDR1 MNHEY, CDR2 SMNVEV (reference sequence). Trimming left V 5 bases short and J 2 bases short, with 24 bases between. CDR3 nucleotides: TGTGCCAGCAGTCCAATCACCGGCGAGGCCCGGGGTCAAGAGACCCAGTACTTC. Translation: CASSPITGEARGQETQYF.

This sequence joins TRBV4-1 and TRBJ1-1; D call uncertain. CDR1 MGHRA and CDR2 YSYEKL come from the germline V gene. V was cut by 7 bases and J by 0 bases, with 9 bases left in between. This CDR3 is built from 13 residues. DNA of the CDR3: TGCGCCAGCACCCTTTTAATGAACACTGAAGCTTTCTTT. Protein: CASTLLMNTEAFF.

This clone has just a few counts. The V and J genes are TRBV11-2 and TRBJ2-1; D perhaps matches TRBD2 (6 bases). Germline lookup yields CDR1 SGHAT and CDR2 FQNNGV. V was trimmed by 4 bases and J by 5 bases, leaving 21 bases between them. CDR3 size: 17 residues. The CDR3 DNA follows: TGTGCCAGCAGCTCTAGATTCCCAGGTCGGAGGGACAATGAGCAGTTCTTC. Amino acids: CASSSRFPGRRDNEQFF.

The chain's CDR3 is CASSARGAGDEQYF. In nucleotides, the CDR3 is TGTGCCAGCAGCGCCCGGGGGGCGGGAGACGAGCAGTACTTC. The chain has TRBV9 and TRBJ2-7, with D possibly being TRBD2 (7 bases). There are 14 residues in the CDR3. Germline V lookup: CDR1 SGDLS, CDR2 YYNGEE. V lost 3 bases to trimming and J lost 5 bases, with 15 bases between them.

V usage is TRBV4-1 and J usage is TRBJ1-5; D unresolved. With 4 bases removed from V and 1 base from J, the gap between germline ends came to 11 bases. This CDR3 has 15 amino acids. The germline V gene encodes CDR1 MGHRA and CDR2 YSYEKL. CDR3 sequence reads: CASSLLSPSNQPQHF. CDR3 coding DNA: TGCGCCAGCAGCCTCCTCTCACCGAGCAATCAGCCCCAGCATTTT.

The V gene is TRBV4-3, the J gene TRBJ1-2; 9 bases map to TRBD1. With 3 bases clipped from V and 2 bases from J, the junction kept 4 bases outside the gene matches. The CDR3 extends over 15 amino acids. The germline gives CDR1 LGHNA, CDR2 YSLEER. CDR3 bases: TGCGCCAGCAGCCACCGGGACAGGGTAAACTATGGCTACACCTTC. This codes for CASSHRDRVNYGYTF.

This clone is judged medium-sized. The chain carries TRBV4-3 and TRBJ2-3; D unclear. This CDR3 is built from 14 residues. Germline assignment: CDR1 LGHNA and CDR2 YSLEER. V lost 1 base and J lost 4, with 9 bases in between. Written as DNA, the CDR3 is TGCGCCAGCAGCCAAGCTGCCTTCGCAGATACGCAGTATTTT. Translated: CASSQAAFADTQYF.

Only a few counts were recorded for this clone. The CDR3 region is CASSRTGSNQPQHF. The CDR3 nucleotides read TGTGCCAGCAGCCGAACAGGGAGCAATCAGCCCCAGCATTTT. This rearrangement joins TRBV4-2 to TRBJ1-5, with a weak D call TRBD1 (6 bases). Germline V gene lookup returns CDR1 LGHNA and CDR2 YNFKEQ. CDR3 length equals 14 residues. V was clipped by 4 bases and J by 1 base, with 8 bases between them.

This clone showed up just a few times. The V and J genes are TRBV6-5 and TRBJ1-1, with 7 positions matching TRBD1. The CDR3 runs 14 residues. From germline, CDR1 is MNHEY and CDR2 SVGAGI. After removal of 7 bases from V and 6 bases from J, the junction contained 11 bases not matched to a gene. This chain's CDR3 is CASILQIQGAEAFF. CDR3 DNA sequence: TGTGCCAGCATTTTACAGATTCAGGGGGCTGAAGCTTTCTTT.

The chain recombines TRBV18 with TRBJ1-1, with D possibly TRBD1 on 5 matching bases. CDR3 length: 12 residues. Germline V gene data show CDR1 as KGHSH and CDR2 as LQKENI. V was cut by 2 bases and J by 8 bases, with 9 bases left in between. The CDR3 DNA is TGTGCCAGCTCACCAAGACAGAACGAAGCTTTCTTT. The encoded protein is CASSPRQNEAFF.

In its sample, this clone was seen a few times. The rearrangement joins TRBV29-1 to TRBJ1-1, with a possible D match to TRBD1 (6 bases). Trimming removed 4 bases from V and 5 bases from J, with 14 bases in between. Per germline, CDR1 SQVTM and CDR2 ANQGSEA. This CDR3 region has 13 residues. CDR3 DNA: TGCAGCGTTGTAATATTCCAGGGGACTGAAGCTTTCTTT. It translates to CSVVIFQGTEAFF.

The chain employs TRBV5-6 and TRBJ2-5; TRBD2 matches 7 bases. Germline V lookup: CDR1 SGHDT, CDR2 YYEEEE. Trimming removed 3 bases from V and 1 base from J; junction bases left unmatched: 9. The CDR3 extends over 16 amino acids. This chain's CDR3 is CASSSTSAHPQETQYF. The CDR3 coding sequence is TGTGCCAGCAGCTCCACTAGCGCTCACCCCCAAGAGACCCAGTACTTC.

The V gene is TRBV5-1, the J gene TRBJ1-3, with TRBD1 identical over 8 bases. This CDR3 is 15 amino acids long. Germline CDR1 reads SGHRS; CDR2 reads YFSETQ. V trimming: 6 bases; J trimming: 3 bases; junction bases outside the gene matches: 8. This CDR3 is CASTDRTGLGNTIYF. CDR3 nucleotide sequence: TGCGCCAGCACCGACAGGACAGGGCTTGGAAACACCATATATTTT.

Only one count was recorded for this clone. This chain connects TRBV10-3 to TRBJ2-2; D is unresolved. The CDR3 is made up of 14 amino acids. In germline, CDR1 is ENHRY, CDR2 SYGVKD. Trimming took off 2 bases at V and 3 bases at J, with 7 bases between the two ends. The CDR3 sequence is CAISELTDTGELFF. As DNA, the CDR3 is TGTGCCATCAGTGAGCTCACGGACACCGGGGAGCTGTTTTTT.

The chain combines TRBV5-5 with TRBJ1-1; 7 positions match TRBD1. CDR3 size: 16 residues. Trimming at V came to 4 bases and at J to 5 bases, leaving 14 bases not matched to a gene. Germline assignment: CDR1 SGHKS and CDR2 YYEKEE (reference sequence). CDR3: CASSASDRQGGTEAFF. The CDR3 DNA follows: TGTGCCAGCAGCGCAAGTGATAGACAGGGAGGAACTGAAGCTTTCTTT.